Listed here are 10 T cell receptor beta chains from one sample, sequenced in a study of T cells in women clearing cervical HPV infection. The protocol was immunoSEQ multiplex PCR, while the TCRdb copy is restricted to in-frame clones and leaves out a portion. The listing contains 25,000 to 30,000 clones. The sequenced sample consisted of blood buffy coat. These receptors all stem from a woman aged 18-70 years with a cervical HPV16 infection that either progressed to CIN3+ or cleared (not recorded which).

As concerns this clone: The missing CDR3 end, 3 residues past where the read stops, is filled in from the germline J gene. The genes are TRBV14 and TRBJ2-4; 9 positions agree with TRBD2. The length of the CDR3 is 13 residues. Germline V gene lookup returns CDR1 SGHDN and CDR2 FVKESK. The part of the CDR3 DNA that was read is TGTGCCAGCAGCCAGTACAGGACTAGCGTT. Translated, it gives CASSQYRTSV. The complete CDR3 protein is CASSQYRTSVQYF.

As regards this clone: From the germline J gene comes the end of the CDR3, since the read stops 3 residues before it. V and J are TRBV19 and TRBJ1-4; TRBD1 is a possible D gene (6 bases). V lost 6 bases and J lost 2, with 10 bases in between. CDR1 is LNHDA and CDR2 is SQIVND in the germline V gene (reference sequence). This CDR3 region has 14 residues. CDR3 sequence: CASSPQGTNEKLFF. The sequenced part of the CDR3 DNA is TGTGCCAGTAGCCCACAGGGCACTAATGAAAAA.

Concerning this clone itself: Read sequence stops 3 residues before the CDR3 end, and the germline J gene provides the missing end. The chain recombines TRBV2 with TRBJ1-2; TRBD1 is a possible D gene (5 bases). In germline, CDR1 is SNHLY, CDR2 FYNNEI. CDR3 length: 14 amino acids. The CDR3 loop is CASIGHLGPYDYTF. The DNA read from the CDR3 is TGTGCCAGCATTGGACACTTAGGACCCTACGAC.

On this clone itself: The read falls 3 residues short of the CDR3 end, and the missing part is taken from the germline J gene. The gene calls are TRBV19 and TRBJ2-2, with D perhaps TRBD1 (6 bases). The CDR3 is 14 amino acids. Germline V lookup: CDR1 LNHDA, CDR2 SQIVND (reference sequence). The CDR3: CASSMGAIASPLFF. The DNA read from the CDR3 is TGTGCCAGTAGTATGGGGGCCATAGCTTCACCG. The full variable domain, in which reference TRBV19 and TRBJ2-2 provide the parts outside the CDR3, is DGGITQSPKYLFRKEGQNVTLSCEQNLNHDAMYWYRQDPGQGLRLIYYSQIVNDFQKGDIAEGYSVSREKKESFPLTVTSAQKNPTAFYLCASSMGAIASPLFFGEGSRLTVL.

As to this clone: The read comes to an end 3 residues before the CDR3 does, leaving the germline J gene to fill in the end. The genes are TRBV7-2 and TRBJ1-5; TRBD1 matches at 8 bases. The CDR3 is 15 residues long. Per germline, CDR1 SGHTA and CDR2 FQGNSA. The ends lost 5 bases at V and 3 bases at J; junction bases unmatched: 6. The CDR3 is CASSPRTGPNQPQHF. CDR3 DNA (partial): TGTGCCAGCAGCCCCCGGACAGGGCCCAATCAGCCC.

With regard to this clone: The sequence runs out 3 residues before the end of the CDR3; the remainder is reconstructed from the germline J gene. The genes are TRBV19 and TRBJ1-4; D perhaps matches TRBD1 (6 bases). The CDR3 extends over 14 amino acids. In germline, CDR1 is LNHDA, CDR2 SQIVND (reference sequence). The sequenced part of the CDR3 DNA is TGTGCCAGTAGTATGGGGGCCATAGCTTCACCA. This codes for CASSMGAIASP. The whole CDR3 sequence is CASSMGAIASPLFF.

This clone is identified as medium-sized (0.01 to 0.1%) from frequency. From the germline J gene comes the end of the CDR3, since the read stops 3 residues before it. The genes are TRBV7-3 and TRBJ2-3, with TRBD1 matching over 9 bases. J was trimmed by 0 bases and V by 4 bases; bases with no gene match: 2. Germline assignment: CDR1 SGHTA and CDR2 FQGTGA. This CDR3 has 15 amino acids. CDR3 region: CASSSGQGSTDTQYF. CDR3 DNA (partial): TGTGCCAGCAGCTCCGGACAGGGGAGCACAGATACG.

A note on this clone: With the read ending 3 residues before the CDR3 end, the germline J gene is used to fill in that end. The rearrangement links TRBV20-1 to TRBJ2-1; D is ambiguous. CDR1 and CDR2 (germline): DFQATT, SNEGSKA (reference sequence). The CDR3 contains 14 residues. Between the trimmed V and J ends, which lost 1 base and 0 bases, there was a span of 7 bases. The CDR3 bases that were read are TGCAGTGCTAGAGCAGTCAACTCCTACAATGAG. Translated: CSARAVNSYNE. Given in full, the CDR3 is CSARAVNSYNEQFF.

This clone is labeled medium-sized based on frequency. The CDR3 here is CSVGLSGRNTDTQYF. The sequenced part of the CDR3 DNA is TGCAGCGTCGGGCTTAGCGGGAGAAACACAGATACG. The chain combines TRBV29-1 with TRBJ2-3; 9 bases match TRBD2. The read stops 3 residues short of the end of the CDR3; the missing end is completed from the germline J gene. The CDR3 covers 15 residues. Trimming at V came to 6 bases and at J to 2 bases, leaving 9 bases not matched to a gene. From germline, CDR1 is SQVTM and CDR2 ANQGSEA.

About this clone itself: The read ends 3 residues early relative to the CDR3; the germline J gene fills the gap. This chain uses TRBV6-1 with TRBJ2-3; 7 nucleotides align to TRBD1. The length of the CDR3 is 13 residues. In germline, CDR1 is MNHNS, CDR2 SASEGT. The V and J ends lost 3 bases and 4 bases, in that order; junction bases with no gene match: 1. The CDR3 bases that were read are TGTGCCAGCAGTGACCAGGGGGCAGATACG. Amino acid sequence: CASSDQGADT. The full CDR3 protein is CASSDQGADTQYF.